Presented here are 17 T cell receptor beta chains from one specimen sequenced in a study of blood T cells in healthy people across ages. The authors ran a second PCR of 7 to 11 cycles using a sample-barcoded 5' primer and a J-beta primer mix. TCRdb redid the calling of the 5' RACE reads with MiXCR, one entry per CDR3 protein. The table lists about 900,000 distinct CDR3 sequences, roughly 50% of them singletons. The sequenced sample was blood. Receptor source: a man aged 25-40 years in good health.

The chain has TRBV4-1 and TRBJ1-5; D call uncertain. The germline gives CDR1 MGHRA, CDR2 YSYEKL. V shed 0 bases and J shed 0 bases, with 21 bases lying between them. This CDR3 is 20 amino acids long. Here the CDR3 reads CASSQDPVGRRTSSNQPQHF. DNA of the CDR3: TGCGCCAGCAGCCAAGACCCCGTAGGGAGGAGAACCTCTAGCAATCAGCCCCAGCATTTT.

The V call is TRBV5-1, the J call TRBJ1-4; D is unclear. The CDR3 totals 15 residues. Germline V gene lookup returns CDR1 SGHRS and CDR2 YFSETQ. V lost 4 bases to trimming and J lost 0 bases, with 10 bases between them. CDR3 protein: CASSLGPSTNEKLFF. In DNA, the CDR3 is TGCGCCAGCAGCCTAGGACCCTCAACTAATGAAAAACTGTTTTTT.

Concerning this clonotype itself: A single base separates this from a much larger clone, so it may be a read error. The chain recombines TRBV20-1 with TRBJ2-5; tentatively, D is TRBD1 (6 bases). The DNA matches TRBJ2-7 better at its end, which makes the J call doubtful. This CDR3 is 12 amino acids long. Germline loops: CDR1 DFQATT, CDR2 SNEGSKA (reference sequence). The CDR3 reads CSVSEDSYEQYF. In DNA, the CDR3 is TGCAGTGTTAGCGAGGACAGCTACGAGCAGTACTTC.

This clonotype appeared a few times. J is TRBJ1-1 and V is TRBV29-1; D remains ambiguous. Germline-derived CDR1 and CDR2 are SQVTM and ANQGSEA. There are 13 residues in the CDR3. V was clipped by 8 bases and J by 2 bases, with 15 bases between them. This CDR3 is CSHTRGLNTEAFF. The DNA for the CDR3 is TGCAGCCATACCCGGGGTCTTAACACTGAAGCTTTCTTT.

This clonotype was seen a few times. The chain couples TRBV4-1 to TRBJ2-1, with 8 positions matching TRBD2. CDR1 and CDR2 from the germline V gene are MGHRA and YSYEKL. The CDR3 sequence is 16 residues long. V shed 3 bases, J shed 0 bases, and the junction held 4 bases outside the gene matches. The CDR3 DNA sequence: TGCGCCAGCAGCCACGTAGCGGGGAGCTCCTACAATGAGCAGTTCTTC. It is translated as CASSHVAGSSYNEQFF.

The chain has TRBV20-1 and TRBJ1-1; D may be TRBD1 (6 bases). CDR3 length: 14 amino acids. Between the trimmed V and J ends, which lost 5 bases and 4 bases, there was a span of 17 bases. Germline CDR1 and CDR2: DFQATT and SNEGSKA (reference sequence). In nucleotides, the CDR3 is TGCAGTGCTCCCCTGGGGGGGCGGGCCACTGAAGCTTTCTTT. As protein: CSAPLGGRATEAFF.

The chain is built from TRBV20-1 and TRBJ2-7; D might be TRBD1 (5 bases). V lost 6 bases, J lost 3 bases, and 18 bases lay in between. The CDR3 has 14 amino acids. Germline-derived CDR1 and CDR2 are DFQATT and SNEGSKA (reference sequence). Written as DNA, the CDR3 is TGCAGTGCCCCAAAGGCAGGGCTCGACTACGAGCAGTACTTC. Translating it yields CSAPKAGLDYEQYF.

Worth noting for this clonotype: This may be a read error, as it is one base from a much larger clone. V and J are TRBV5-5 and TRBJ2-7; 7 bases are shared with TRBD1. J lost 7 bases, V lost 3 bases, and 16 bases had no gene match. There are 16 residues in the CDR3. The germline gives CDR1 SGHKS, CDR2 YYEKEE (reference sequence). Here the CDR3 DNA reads TGTGCCAGCAGCTCCGACCCAGGGGGATACTACAATGAGCAGTACTTC. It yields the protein CASSSDPGGYYNEQYF.

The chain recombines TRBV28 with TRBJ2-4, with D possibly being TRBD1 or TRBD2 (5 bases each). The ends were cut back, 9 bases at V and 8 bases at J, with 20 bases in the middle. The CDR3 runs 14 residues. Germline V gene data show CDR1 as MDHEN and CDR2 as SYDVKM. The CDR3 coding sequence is TGTGCCAGTAAAAACAGCGGCCAAGGGGACATTCAGTACTTC. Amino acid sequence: CASKNSGQGDIQYF.

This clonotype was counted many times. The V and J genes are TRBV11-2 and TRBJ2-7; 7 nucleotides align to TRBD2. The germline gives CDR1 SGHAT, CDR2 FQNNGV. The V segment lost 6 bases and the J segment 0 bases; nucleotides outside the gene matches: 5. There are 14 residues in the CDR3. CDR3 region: CASSPGTTSYEQYF. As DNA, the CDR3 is TGTGCCAGCAGTCCCGGGACTACCTCCTACGAGCAGTACTTC.

Here the CDR3 reads CASSPLDPGRDTEAFF. In DNA form, the CDR3 reads TGTGCCAGCAGTCCGCTCGACCCCGGACGGGACACTGAAGCTTTCTTT. This chain connects TRBV6-2 or TRBV6-3 to TRBJ1-1; D call uncertain. Germline assignment: CDR1 MNHEY and CDR2 SVGEGT. There are 16 residues in the CDR3. Deletions cut 5 bases from V and 3 bases from J, with 19 bases between.

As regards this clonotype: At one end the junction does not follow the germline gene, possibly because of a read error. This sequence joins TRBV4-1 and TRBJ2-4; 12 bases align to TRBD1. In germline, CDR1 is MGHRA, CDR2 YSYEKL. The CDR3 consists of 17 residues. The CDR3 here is CAGSQEGQGADKNIQYF. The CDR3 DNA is TGCGCCGGCAGCCAAGAGGGACAGGGGGCGGACAAAAACATTCAGTACTTC.

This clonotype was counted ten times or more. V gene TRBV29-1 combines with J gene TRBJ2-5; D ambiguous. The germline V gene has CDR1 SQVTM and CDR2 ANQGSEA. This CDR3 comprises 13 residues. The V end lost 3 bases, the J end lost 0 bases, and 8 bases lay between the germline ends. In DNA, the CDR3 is TGCAGCGTTGAGGTCCCGGACCAAGAGACCCAGTACTTC. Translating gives CSVEVPDQETQYF.

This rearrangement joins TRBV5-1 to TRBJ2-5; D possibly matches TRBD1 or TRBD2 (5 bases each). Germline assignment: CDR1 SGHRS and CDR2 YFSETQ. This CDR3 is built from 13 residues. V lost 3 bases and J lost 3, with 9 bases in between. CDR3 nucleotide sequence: TGCGCCAGCAGCTGGGACGAGAAAGAGACCCAGTACTTC. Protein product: CASSWDEKETQYF.

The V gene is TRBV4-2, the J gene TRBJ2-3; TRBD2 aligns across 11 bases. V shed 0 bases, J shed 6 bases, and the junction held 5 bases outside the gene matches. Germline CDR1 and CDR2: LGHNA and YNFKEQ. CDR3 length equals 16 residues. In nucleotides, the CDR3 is TGTGCCAGCAGCCAAGATACGGCTAGCGGGAGGGATACGCAGTATTTT. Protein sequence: CASSQDTASGRDTQYF.

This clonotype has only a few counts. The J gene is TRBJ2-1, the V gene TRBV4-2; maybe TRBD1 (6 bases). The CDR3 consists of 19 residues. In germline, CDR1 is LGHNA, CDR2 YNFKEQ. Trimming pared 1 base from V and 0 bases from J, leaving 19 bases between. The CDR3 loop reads CASSQVTFIRGHSYNEQFF. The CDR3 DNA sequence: TGTGCCAGCAGCCAAGTCACCTTTATCAGGGGTCACTCCTACAATGAGCAGTTCTTC.

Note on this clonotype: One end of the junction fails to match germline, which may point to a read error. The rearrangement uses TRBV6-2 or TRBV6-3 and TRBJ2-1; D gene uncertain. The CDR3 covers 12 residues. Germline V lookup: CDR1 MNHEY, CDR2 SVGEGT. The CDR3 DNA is TGTGCCGGCAGGCCACTGGGGAATGAGCAGTTCTTC. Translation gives CAGRPLGNEQFF.